This TCR beta chain was sequenced during a study of monozygotic twins with inflammatory bowel disease. The length of the CDR3 is 13 residues. Germline V gives CDR1 MNHNY, CDR2 SVGAGI (reference sequence). Sampling involved one blood draw (about 2.7 ml) for every donor. Remarks on this clonotype: Its antigen is currently unknown.

Study observations and caveats: Any single strong signal or clonotype tied to IBD lacked support. Immunosuppressive treatment differences may have increased patient repertoire variability.

With the 5' RACE reads reprocessed, TCRdb shows one record per CDR3 protein and no DNA. This sample contains fewer than 550,000 distinct CDR3 sequences. Material: blood. The chain combines TRBV6-6 with TRBJ2-4; TCRdb returns TRBD1, unconfirmable since there is no DNA. This sequence originates from a human donor with ulcerative colitis or Crohn's disease, or a healthy co-twin of an affected twin (not recorded which). CDR3 residues: CASSRVDKNIQYF.